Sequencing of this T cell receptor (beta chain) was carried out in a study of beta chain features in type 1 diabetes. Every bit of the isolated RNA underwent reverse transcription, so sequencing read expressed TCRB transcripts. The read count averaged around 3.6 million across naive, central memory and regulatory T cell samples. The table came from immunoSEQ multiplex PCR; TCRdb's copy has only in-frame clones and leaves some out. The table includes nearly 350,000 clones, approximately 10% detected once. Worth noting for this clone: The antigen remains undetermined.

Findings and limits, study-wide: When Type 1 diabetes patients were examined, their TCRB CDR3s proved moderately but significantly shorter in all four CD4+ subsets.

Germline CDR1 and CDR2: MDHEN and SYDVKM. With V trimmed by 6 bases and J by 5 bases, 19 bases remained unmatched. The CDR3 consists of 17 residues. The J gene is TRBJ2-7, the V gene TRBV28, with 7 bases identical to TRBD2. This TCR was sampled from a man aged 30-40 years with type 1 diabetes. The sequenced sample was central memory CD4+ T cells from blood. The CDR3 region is CASSLKVFGGTRDEQYF. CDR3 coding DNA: TGTGCCAGCAGCTTAAAGGTTTTCGGGGGGACCAGGGACGAGCAGTACTTC. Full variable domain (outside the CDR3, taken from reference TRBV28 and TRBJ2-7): DVKVTQSSRYLVKRTGEKVFLECVQDMDHENMFWYRQDPGLGLRLIYFSYDVKMKEKGDIPEGYSVSREKKERFSLILESASTNQTSMYLCASSLKVFGGTRDEQYFGPGTRLTVT.